This TCR beta chain emerged from a study of T cell clusters in autoimmune cytopenias. As for the study in general: Per sample, median TRB depth was around 50,000 reads, yielding a median roughly 2,000 distinct clonotypes. Regarding the study as a whole: Clustering suggested that physiological T cell clusters were missing in primary autoimmune cytopenia patients.

TRB was amplified by touch-down multiplex PCR, primer pools A and B combined. TCRdb re-called the multiplex PCR reads, yielding one record per CDR3 amino acid sequence without DNA. This sample's table reports several thousand distinct CDR3 sequences. TRB was amplified from 250 ng of peripheral blood genomic DNA per sample. Points on this clonotype: Its specificity is unknown.

CDR3 length equals 13 residues. The same data also contributed to another study, on T cell repertoires in aging, cancer and after chemotherapy. Per that paper: In cancer patients, declining TCR diversity with age involved lost richness and lost evenness. No conclusions about immunological memory after chemotherapy can be drawn from the repertoire data.

The source is a human donor with an autoimmune cytopenia or autoimmune hepatitis (not recorded which). The V and J genes are TRBV12-3 or TRBV12-4 and TRBJ1-2; TCRdb returns TRBD1, unconfirmable since there is no DNA. The sequencing sample was made of peripheral blood. CDR3 amino acids: CASRHRGDYGYTF.